The 23 T cell receptor beta chains in this list originate from one sample, sequenced in a study of beta chain features in type 1 diabetes. Overall study findings and caveats: Moderately but significantly shorter TCRB CDR3s were found in Type 1 diabetes patients in all four CD4+ subsets.

These TCRs' antigens remain unknown. The isolated RNA, all of it, was reverse transcribed, so expressed TCRB transcripts were what got sequenced. Clones were sequenced by immunoSEQ multiplex PCR, and TCRdb holds only the in-frame ones, with some missing. The sample lists 150,000 or so clones; around 63% were seen once. The specimen was naive CD4+ T cells from blood. Every receptor here comes from a man aged 25 to 45 with type 1 diabetes.

The CDR3 coding sequence is TGTGCCTGGACCTGGACAGGGAGGAATGAGCAGTTCTTC. Translated: CAWTWTGRNEQFF. The chain couples TRBV30 to TRBJ2-1, with 8 bases aligning to TRBD1. The CDR3 extends over 13 amino acids. CDR1 is GTSNPN and CDR2 is SVGIG in the germline V gene (reference sequence). V lost 4 bases, J lost 7 bases, and 6 bases stayed unmatched.

The J gene is TRBJ2-2, the V gene TRBV9; D assignment may be TRBD1 or TRBD2 (5 bases each). This CDR3 has 14 residues. The V gene lost 6 bases and the J gene lost 0 bases, with 9 bases spanning the gap. Germline V gene sequence: CDR1 SGDLS, CDR2 YYNGEE. The CDR3 DNA follows: TGTGCCAGCACGGGGCTGACGAACACCGGGGAGCTGTTTTTT. Amino acid sequence: CASTGLTNTGELFF.

This clone appeared a few times. The chain employs TRBV28 and TRBJ2-7, with 13 bases fitting TRBD2. There are 17 residues in the CDR3. In germline, CDR1 is MDHEN, CDR2 SYDVKM. V lost 5 bases and J lost 3; bases outside the gene matches: 10. DNA for the CDR3: TGTGCCAGCAGTACCACCGGGACTAGCGGGGAGCTCTACGAGCAGTACTTC. Its protein is CASSTTGTSGELYEQYF.

The chain joins TRBV21-1 to TRBJ2-5; the D segment call TRBD2 is taken from the table without a DNA check. TRBV21-1 is deemed a pseudogene. This CDR3 contains 15 residues. The CDR3 DNA sequence: TGTGCCAGCAGCAAACGAGCTGCCGGTAGAGAGACCCAGTACTTC. It specifies CASSKRAAGRETQYF.

The chain recombines TRBV29-1 with TRBJ2-3, with 8 positions matching TRBD1. Germline trimming cut 8 bases from V and 2 bases from J; bases unmatched to any gene: 9. This CDR3 has 14 residues. The germline gives CDR1 SQVTM, CDR2 ANQGSEA. CDR3 sequence (DNA): TGCAGCCTCGGGACAGGAGGGGTCACAGATACGCAGTATTTT. Its protein product is CSLGTGGVTDTQYF.

V gene TRBV6-1 combines with J gene TRBJ2-5; a weak D match, TRBD1 (5 bases). Germline V gene lookup returns CDR1 MNHNS and CDR2 SASEGT. V was trimmed by 6 bases and J by 5 bases, leaving 13 bases between them. This CDR3 has 13 amino acids. The CDR3 DNA reads TGTGCCAGCAGGGAGCGACAGTACGAGACCCAGTACTTC. It translates to CASRERQYETQYF.

V and J are TRBV7-2 and TRBJ1-1; D call uncertain. Germline lookup yields CDR1 SGHTA and CDR2 FQGNSA. This CDR3 contains 13 residues. V was pared by 1 base and J by 4 bases, with 7 bases between. In DNA form, the CDR3 reads TGTGCCAGCAGCTTAGGACGGGTCACTGAAGCTTTCTTT. It yields the protein CASSLGRVTEAFF.

This rearrangement joins TRBV30 to TRBJ2-7, with 9 positions matching TRBD1. The germline V gene has CDR1 GTSNPN and CDR2 SVGIG (reference sequence). CDR3 length: 14 amino acids. With 5 bases clipped from V and 3 bases from J, the junction kept 8 bases outside the gene matches. CDR3 coding DNA: TGTGCCTGGGACAGGGGGTCGGCGGGCTACGAGCAGTACTTC. Its translation: CAWDRGSAGYEQYF.

This clone was seen a handful of times. This chain joins TRBV4-1 and TRBJ1-4, with unresolved D. Trimming stripped 8 bases from V and 8 bases from J, with 15 bases between. The CDR3 extends over 13 amino acids. Germline V gene lookup returns CDR1 MGHRA and CDR2 YSYEKL. The DNA for the CDR3 is TGCGCCAGCGCCCTCACGGGCGGGGAAAAACTGTTTTTT. This codes for CASALTGGEKLFF.

CDR3 sequence: CASSQISANYGYTF. The CDR3 bases are TGTGCCAGCAGCCAAATTTCGGCTAACTATGGCTACACCTTC. This chain joins TRBV28 and TRBJ1-2; D ambiguous. V lost 6 bases, J lost 0 bases, and 11 bases lay in between. CDR3 length equals 14 residues. Germline V CDR1 and CDR2: MDHEN, SYDVKM.

The chain is built from TRBV29-1 and TRBJ2-7; D gene uncertain. CDR1 is SQVTM, CDR2 ANQGSEA, per germline. The CDR3 totals 9 residues. Trimming cost V 1 base and J 9 bases, with 4 bases left between them. The CDR3 DNA reads TGCAGCGTTGAAGGGGGGCAGTACTTC. It codes for CSVEGGQYF.

As DNA, the CDR3 is TGTGCCAGCAGCCTAACCGGGACAGGGACAAATACGCAGTATTTT. It specifies CASSLTGTGTNTQYF. The rearrangement links TRBV5-4 to TRBJ2-3; 9 bases match TRBD1. Germline V gene lookup returns CDR1 SGHNT and CDR2 YYREEE (reference sequence). The CDR3 spans 15 residues. The ends lost 4 bases at V and 7 bases at J; junction bases unmatched: 10.

The chain couples TRBV9 to TRBJ1-6; a weak D match, TRBD1 (5 bases). The CDR3 runs to 16 residues. The germline CDR1 and CDR2 sequences are SGDLS and YYNGEE. V was clipped by 4 bases and J by 5 bases, with 16 bases between them. The CDR3 sequence is CASSHGGSIDNSPLHF. CDR3 coding DNA: TGTGCCAGCAGCCACGGGGGATCTATCGATAATTCACCCCTCCACTTT.

CDR3 DNA: TGCAGCGTTGATGAGACAGGGAGTGACATTCAGTACTTC. Translated, it gives CSVDETGSDIQYF. The chain has TRBV29-1 and TRBJ2-4; 7 bases map to TRBD1. CDR1 is SQVTM, CDR2 ANQGSEA, per germline. V shed 3 bases, J shed 8 bases, and the junction held 7 bases outside the gene matches. The length of the CDR3 is 13 residues.

The chain carries TRBV7-9 and TRBJ2-3; D might be TRBD1 (6 bases). Between the trimmed V and J ends, which lost 5 bases and 2 bases, there was a span of 14 bases. There are 15 residues in the CDR3. Germline CDR1 SEHNR, CDR2 FQNEAQ (reference sequence). CDR3 sequence (DNA): TGTGCCAGCAGCCTACCAGGGGTTGTCACAGATACGCAGTATTTT. It codes for CASSLPGVVTDTQYF.

The table lists this clone with a few counts. The DNA for the CDR3 is TGTGCCAGCAGCCACTTTGGCGCACCCCTCCACTTT. Protein product: CASSHFGAPLHF. The rearrangement joins TRBV14 to TRBJ1-6, with D unclear. The CDR3 contains 12 residues. Germline assignment: CDR1 SGHDN and CDR2 FVKESK. V was pared by 3 bases and J by 11 bases, with 8 bases between.

The chain couples TRBV7-2 to TRBJ1-1; D possibly corresponds to TRBD1 (5 bases). CDR1 and CDR2 (germline): SGHTA, FQGNSA. Between the trimmed V and J ends, which lost 5 bases and 1 base, there was a span of 20 bases. The CDR3 has 17 amino acids. The CDR3 region is CASSLYVGEGANTEAFF. CDR3 nucleotide sequence: TGTGCCAGCAGCCTCTATGTGGGGGAGGGAGCGAACACTGAAGCTTTCTTT.

The chain employs TRBV18 and TRBJ2-3; a possible D gene is TRBD2 (6 bases). V gave up 6 bases and J gave up 4 bases, with 20 bases separating them. CDR1 and CDR2 (germline): KGHSH, LQKENI. This CDR3 comprises 16 residues. The CDR3, as DNA: TGTGCCAGCTCCCCCTTCGGGACTCCGGGGGCAGATACGCAGTATTTT. Protein product: CASSPFGTPGADTQYF.

The genes are TRBV27 and TRBJ2-5, with TRBD2 matching 10 bases. V was pared by 6 bases and J by 2 bases, with 6 bases of the junction left unmatched. CDR1 MNHEY and CDR2 SMNVEV come from the germline V gene (reference sequence). The CDR3 is 15 residues long. Written as DNA, the CDR3 is TGTGCCAGCAGCCGGGAGCGGGGGGGTCAAGAGACCCAGTACTTC. It codes for CASSRERGGQETQYF.

The J gene is TRBJ1-1, the V gene TRBV30, with 8 bases matching TRBD1. Germline V lookup: CDR1 GTSNPN, CDR2 SVGIG (reference sequence). CDR3 length: 13 residues. V trimming: 5 bases; J trimming: 1 base; junction bases outside the gene matches: 3. CDR3 protein: CAWVGQGNTEAFF. Written as DNA, the CDR3 is TGTGCCTGGGTAGGACAGGGGAACACTGAAGCTTTCTTT.

This chain joins TRBV18 and TRBJ2-5, with D possibly TRBD1 on 6 matching bases. CDR1 KGHSH and CDR2 LQKENI come from the germline V gene. The CDR3 is 13 amino acids. V dropped 6 bases and J dropped 4 bases, with 12 bases sitting between them. The CDR3 sequence is CASSRQATETQYF. For the CDR3, the DNA is TGTGCCAGCTCGCGACAGGCCACAGAGACCCAGTACTTC. The whole variable domain, filled in from reference TRBV18 and TRBJ2-5, reads NAGVMQNPRHLVRRRGQEARLRCSPMKGHSHVYWYRQLPEEGLKFMVYLQKENIIDESGMPKERFSAEFPKEGPSILRIQQVVRGDSAAYFCASSRQATETQYFGPGTRLLVL.

The chain carries TRBV5-6 and TRBJ2-6, with D unclear. V was clipped by 4 bases and J by 3 bases, with 11 bases between them. The CDR3 is made up of 15 amino acids. Germline CDR1 is SGHDT and CDR2 is YYEEEE. The CDR3 protein is CASSLRSVGANVLTF. The CDR3 DNA reads as TGTGCCAGCAGCCTCCGGTCTGTTGGGGCCAACGTCCTGACTTTC.

The rearrangement joins TRBV28 to TRBJ2-7, with 10 nucleotides matching TRBD1. This CDR3 comprises 14 residues. The germline V gene encodes CDR1 MDHEN and CDR2 SYDVKM. The junction had 5 bases not matched to a gene; V was cut back by 6 bases and J by 3 bases. CDR3 loop: CASSSGQGVYEQYF. The CDR3 DNA reads as TGTGCCAGCAGCTCCGGACAGGGGGTCTACGAGCAGTACTTC.